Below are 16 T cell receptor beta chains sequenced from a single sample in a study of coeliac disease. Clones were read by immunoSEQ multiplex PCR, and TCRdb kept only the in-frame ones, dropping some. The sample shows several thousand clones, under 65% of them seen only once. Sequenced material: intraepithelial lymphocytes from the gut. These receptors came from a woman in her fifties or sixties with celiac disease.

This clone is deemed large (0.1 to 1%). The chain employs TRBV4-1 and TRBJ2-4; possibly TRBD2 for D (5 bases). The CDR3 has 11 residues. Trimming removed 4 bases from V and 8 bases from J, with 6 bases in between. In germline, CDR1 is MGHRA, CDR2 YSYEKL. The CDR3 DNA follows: TGCGCCAGCAGCCTCGGGGACATTCAGTACTTC. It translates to CASSLGDIQYF.

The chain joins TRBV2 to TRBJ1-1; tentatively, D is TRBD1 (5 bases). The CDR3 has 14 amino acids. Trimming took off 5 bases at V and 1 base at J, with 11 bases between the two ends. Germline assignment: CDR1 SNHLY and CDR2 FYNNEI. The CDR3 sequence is CASSSQTANTEAFF. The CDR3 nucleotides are TGTGCCAGCAGTTCCCAGACAGCGAACACTGAAGCTTTCTTT.

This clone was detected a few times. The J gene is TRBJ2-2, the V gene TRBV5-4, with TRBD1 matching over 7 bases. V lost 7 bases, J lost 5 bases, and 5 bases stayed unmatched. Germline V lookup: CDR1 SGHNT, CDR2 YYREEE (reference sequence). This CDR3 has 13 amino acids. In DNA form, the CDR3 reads TGTGCCAGCTCCGGGACAGAAACCGGGGAGCTGTTTTTT. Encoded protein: CASSGTETGELFF.

The DNA of the CDR3 is TGTGCCACCTCAAACTTAGCCGTTGAGCAGTTCTTC. This sequence encodes CATSNLAVEQFF. The chain couples TRBV15 to TRBJ2-1; unclear D gene. From germline, CDR1 is LNHNV and CDR2 YYDKDF (reference sequence). V was shortened by 8 bases and J by 9 bases, with 14 bases between the two germline ends. This CDR3 is 12 amino acids long.

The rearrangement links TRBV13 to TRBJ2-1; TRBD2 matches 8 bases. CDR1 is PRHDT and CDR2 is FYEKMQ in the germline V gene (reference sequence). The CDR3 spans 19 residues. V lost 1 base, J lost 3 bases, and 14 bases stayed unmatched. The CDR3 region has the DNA TGTGCCAGCAGCTTAGAATCAGTATTACTAGCGGAGGGCTACAATGAGCAGTTCTTC. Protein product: CASSLESVLLAEGYNEQFF.

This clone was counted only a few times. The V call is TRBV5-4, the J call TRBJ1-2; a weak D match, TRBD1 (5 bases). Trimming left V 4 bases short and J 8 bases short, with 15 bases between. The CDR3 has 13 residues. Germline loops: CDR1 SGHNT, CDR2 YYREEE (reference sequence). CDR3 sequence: CASSQTDPRGYTF. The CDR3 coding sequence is TGTGCCAGCAGCCAGACAGACCCACGGGGCTACACCTTC.

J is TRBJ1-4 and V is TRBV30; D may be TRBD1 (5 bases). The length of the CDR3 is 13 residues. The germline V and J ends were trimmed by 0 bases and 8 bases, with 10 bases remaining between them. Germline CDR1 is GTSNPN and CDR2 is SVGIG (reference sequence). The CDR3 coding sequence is TGTGCCTGGAGTGTACGTAGGGGAGAAAAACTGTTTTTT. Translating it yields CAWSVRRGEKLFF.

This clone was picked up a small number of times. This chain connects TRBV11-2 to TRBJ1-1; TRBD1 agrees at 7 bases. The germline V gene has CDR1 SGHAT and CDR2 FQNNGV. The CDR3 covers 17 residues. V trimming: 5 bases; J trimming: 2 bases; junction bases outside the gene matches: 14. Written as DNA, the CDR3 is TGTGCCAGCAGCGCAGCCCGACGAGGGACAGTTAACACTGAAGCTTTCTTT. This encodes CASSAARRGTVNTEAFF.

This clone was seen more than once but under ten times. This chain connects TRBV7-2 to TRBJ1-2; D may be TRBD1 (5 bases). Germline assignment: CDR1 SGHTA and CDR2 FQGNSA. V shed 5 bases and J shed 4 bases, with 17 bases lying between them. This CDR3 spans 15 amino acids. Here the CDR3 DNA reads TGTGCCAGCAGCCCTCCCCGGGGAGGGACCTATGGCTACACCTTC. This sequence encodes CASSPPRGGTYGYTF.

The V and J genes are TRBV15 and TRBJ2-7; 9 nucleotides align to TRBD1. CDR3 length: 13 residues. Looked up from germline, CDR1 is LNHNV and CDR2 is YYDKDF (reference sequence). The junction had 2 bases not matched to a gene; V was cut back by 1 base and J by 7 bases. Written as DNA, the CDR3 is TGTGCCACCAGCAGAGGGGGACAGGGTGAGCAGTACTTC. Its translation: CATSRGGQGEQYF.

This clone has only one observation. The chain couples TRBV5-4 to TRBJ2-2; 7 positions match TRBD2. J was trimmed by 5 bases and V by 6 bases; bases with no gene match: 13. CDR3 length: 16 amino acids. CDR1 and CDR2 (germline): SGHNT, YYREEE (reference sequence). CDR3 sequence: CASTPSAGEGTGELFF. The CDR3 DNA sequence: TGTGCCAGCACCCCGTCGGCGGGAGAGGGGACCGGGGAGCTGTTTTTT. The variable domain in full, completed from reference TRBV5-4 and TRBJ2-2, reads ETGVTQSPTHLIKTRGQQVTLRCSSQSGHNTVSWYQQALGQGPQFIFQYYREEENGRGNFPPRFSGLQFPNYSSELNVNALELDDSALYLCASTPSAGEGTGELFFGEGSRLTVL.

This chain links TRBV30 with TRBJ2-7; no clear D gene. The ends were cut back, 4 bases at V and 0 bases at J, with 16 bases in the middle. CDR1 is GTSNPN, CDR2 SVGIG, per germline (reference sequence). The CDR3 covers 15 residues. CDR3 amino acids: CAWNRNVVASYEQYF. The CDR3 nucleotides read TGTGCCTGGAATCGGAATGTGGTAGCCTCCTACGAGCAGTACTTC.

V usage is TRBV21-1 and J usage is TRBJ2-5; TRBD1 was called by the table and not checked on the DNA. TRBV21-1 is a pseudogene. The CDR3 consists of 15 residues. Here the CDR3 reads CASSKISRGQETQYF. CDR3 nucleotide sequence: TGTGCCAGCAGCAAAATAAGCAGGGGGCAAGAGACCCAGTACTTC.

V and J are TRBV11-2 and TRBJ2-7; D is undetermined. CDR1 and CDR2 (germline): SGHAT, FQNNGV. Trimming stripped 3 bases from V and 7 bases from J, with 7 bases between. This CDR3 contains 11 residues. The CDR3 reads CASSFSFEQYF. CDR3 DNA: TGTGCCAGCAGCTTTTCTTTTGAGCAGTACTTC.

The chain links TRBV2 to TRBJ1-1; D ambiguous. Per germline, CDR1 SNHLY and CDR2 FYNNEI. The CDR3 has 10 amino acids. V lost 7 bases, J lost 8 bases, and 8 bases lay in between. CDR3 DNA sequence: TGTGCCAGCAAAATCATCGAAGCTTTCTTT. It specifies CASKIIEAFF.

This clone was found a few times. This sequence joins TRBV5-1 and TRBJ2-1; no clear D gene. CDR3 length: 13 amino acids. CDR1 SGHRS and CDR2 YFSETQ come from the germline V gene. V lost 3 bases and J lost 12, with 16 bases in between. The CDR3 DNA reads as TGCGCCAGCAGCTCTGTAGTGGGCAACGGGCAGTTCTTC. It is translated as CASSSVVGNGQFF.